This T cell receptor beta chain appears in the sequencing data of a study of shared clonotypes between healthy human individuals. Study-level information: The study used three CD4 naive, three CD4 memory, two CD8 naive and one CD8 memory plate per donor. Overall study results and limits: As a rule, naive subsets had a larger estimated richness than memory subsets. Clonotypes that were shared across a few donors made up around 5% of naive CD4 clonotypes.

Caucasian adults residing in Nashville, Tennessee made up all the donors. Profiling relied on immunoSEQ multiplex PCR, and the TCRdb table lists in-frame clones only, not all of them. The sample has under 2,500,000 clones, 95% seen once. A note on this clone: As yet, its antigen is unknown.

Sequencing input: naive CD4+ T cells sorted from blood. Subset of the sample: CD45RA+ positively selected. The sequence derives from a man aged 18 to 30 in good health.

DNA for the CDR3: TGTGCCAGCACCTACGTCCGGGACCGCCCTTGCGAGCAGTACTTC. It translates to CASTYVRDRPCEQYF. The V gene is TRBV21-1, the J gene TRBJ2-7. TRBV21-1 is designated a pseudogene. The CDR3 has 15 amino acids.